This T cell receptor (beta chain) was captured in a study of cytomegalovirus exposure and HLA in healthy donors. As concerns this clone: The antigen is not known.

Study-level results: Certain indistinguishable V segments, among them TRBV6-2 and TRBV6-3, were excluded. Some TCR beta chains (164 of them) were listed as cytomegalovirus-associated. Within an earlier analysis, most TCR beta V segments proved productive either about 90% or about 30% of the time. Later analysis revealed greater clonal expansion in HLA-associated TCR beta chains than in equally common others.

The V end lost 2 bases, the J end lost 0 bases, and 13 bases lay between the germline ends. Germline CDR1 and CDR2: GTSNPN and SVGIG (reference sequence). The CDR3 extends over 15 amino acids. In the PCR, 60 Vbeta and 13 Jbeta primers were used. TCRdb's table, derived via immunoSEQ multiplex PCR, lists solely in-frame clones and lacks some. The sample lists about 160,000 clones, under 90% seen once, with around 4.3% in the top ten. Input material: PBMCs. J is TRBJ1-2 and V is TRBV30, with D uncertain. The TCR comes from a man aged 25-45 years in good health and CMV-seronegative. CDR3 amino acids: CAWSTPEGPNYGYTF. CDR3 in DNA: TGTGCCTGGAGTACGCCAGAGGGCCCTAACTATGGCTACACCTTC.